This T cell receptor beta chain was recovered during a study of spatial heterogeneity in lung cancer. TCRdb reprocessed the 5' RACE reads with MiXCR, giving one entry per CDR3 protein. The table shows over 1,000 distinct CDR3 sequences, with around 29% occurring only once. Time point indicated: sample taken at primary tumor resection. Donation came from some 73 patients with untreated early-stage non-small cell lung cancer. Germline V lookup: CDR1 MDHEN, CDR2 SYDVKM. Trimming pared 2 bases from V and 7 bases from J, leaving 11 bases between. The CDR3 loop spans 14 amino acids. Of note for this clonotype: What it binds is not known. Because this beta chain is a stray read in a library intended to capture alpha chains, its abundance should not be given much weight.

Findings and caveats of the study: In tumors, expanded intratumoral alpha and beta TCR counts tracked mutation counts.

The chain recombines TRBV28 with TRBJ1-4; D not certain. This TCR was sampled from a male donor with early-stage non-small cell lung cancer. The sample consisted of lung tumor tissue, taken at surgery. CDR3 sequence reads: CASSLGGRGEKLFF. The CDR3 nucleotides are TGTGCCAGCAGTTTAGGTGGACGAGGTGAAAAACTGTTTTTT.